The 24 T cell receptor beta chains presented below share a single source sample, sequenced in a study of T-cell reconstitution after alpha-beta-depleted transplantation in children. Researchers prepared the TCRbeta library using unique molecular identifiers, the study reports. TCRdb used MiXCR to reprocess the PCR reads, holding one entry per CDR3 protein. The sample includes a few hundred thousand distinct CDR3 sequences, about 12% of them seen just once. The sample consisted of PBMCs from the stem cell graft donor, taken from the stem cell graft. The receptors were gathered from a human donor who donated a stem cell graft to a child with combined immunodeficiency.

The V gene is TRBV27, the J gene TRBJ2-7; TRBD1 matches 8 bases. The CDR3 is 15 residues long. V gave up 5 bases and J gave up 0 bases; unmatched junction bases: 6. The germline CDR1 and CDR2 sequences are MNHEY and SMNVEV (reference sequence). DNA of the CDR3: TGTGCCAGCAGTCCCTCCGGACAGGGCTCCTACGAGCAGTACTTC. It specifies CASSPSGQGSYEQYF.

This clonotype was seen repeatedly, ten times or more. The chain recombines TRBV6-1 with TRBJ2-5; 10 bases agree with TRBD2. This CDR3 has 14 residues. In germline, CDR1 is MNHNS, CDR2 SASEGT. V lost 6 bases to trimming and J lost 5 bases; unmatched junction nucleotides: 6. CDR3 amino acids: CASRSGLATETQYF. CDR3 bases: TGTGCCAGCAGATCGGGACTAGCGACGGAGACCCAGTACTTC.

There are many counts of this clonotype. The CDR3 loop reads CAISRDRIYEQYF. In DNA form, the CDR3 reads TGTGCCATCTCCCGGGACAGAATTTACGAGCAGTACTTC. The chain recombines TRBV10-3 with TRBJ2-7; 7 bases align to TRBD1. Trimming removed 8 bases from V and 4 bases from J; junction bases left unmatched: 8. This CDR3 is 13 amino acids long. The germline V gene encodes CDR1 ENHRY and CDR2 SYGVKD.

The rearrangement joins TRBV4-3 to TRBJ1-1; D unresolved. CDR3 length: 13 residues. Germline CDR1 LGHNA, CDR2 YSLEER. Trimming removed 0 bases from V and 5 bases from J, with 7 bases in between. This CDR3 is CASSQDLETEAFF. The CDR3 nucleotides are TGCGCCAGCAGCCAAGATTTGGAAACTGAAGCTTTCTTT.

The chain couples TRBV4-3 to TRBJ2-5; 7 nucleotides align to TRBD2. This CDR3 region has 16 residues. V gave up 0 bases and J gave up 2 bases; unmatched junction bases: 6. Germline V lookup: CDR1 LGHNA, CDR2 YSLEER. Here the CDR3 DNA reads TGCGCCAGCAGCCAAGATATCCTAGCGGAGCAAGAGACCCAGTACTTC. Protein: CASSQDILAEQETQYF.

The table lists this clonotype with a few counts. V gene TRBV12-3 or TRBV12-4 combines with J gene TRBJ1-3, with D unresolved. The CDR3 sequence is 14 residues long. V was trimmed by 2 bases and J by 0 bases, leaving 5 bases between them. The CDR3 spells CASSLLSSGNTIYF. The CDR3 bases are TGTGCCAGCAGTTTATTATCCTCTGGAAACACCATATATTTT.

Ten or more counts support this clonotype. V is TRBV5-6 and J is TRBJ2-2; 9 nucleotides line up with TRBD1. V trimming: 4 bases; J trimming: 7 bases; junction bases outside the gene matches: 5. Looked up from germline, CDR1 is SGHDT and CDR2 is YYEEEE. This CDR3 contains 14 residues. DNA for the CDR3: TGTGCCAGCAGCCCGGACAGGGGAGGCGGGGAGCTGTTTTTT. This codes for CASSPDRGGGELFF. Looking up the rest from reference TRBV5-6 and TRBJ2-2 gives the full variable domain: DAGVTQSPTHLIKTRGQQVTLRCSPKSGHDTVSWYQQALGQGPQFIFQYYEEEERQRGNFPDRFSGHQFPNYSSELNVNALLLGDSALYLCASSPDRGGGELFFGEGSRLTVL.

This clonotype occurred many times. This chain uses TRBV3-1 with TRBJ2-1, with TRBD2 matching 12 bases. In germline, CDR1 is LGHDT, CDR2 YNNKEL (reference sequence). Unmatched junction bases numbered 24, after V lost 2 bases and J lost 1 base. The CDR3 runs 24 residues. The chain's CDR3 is CASSQPPRYITSGRRPLSYNEQFF. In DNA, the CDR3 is TGTGCCAGCAGCCAACCGCCCCGATATATAACTAGCGGGAGGAGGCCCCTTTCCTACAATGAGCAGTTCTTC.

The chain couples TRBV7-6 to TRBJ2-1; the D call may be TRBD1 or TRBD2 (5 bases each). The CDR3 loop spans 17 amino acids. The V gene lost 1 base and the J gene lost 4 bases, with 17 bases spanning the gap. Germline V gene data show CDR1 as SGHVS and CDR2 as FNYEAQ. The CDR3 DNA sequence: TGTGCCAGCAGCTTAGGGGGGTGGAGCGGCGAATACAATGAGCAGTTCTTC. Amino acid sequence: CASSLGGWSGEYNEQFF.

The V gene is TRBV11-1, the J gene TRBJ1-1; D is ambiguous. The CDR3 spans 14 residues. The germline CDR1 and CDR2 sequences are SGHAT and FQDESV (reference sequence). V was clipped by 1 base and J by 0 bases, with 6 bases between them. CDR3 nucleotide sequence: TGTGCCAGCAGCTTAGTTCGGTTGAACACTGAAGCTTTCTTT. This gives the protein CASSLVRLNTEAFF.

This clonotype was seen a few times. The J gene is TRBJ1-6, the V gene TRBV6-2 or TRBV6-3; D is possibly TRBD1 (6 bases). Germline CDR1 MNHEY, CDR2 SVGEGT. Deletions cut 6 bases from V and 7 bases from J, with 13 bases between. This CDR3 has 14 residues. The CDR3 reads CASRRGTANSPLHF. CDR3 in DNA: TGTGCCAGCAGAAGGGGGACCGCAAATTCACCCCTCCACTTT.

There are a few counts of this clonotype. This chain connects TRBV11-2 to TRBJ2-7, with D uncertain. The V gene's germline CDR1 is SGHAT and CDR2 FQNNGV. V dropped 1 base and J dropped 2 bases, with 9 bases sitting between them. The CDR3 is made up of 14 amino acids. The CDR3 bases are TGTGCCAGCAGCTTAGGCTCCGTACCCTACGAGCAGTACTTC. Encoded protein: CASSLGSVPYEQYF.

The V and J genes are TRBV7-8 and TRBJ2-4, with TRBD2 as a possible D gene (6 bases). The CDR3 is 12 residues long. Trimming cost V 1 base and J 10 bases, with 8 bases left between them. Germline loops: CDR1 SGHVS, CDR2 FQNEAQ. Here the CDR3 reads CASSLEDYIQYF. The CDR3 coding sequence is TGTGCCAGCAGCTTAGAGGACTATATTCAGTACTTC.

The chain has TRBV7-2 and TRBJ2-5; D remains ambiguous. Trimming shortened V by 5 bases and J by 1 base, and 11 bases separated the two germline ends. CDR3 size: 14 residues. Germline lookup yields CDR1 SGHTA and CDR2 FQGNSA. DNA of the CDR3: TGTGCCAGCAGCATAGGGTGGGTCCAAGAGACCCAGTACTTC. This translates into CASSIGWVQETQYF.

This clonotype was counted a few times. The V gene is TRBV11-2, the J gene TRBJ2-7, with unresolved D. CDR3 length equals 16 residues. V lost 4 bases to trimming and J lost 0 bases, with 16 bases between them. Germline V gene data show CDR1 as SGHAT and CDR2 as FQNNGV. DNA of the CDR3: TGTGCCAGCAGCTCCATCTTAACGGTCGGCTCCTACGAGCAGTACTTC. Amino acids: CASSSILTVGSYEQYF.

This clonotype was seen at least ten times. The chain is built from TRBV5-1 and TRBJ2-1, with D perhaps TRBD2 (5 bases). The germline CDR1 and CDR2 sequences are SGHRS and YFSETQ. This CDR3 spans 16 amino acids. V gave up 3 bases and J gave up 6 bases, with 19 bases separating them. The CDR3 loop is CASSYRDPRVTNEQFF. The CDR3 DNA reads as TGCGCCAGCAGCTATCGGGATCCCCGTGTGACCAATGAGCAGTTCTTC.

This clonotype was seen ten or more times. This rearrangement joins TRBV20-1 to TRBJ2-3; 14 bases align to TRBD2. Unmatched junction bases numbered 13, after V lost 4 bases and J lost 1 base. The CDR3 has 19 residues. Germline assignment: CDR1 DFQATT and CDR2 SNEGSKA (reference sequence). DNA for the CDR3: TGCAGTGCTACGCACCCCGGGACTAGCGGGAGTGTGGGCACAGATACGCAGTATTTT. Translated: CSATHPGTSGSVGTDTQYF.

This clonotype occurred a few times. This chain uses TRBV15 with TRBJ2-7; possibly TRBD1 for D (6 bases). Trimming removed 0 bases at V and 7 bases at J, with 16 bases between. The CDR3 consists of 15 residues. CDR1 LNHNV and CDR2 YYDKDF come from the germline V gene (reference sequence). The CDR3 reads CATSRESEQGREQYF. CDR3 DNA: TGTGCCACCAGCAGAGAGTCCGAGCAGGGGCGGGAGCAGTACTTC. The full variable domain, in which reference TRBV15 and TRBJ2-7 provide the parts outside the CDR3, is DAMVIQNPRYQVTQFGKPVTLSCSQTLNHNVMYWYQQKSSQAPKLLFHYYDKDFNNEADTPDNFQSRRPNTSFCFLDIRSPGLGDTAMYLCATSRESEQGREQYFGPGTRLTVT.

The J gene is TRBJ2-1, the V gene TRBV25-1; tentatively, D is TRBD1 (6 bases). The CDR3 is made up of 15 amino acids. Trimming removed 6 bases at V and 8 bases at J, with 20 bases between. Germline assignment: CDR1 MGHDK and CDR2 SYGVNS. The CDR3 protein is CASRGLARGNYEQFF. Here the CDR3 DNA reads TGTGCCAGCAGGGGGCTAGCTAGGGGGAACTATGAGCAGTTCTTC.

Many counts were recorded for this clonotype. In DNA form, the CDR3 reads TGTGCCAGCTCACACTCTGTGGACTCGTCGCAGTATTTT. Residues: CASSHSVDSSQYF. This sequence joins TRBV18 and TRBJ2-3; tentatively, D is TRBD2 (5 bases). CDR1 and CDR2 from the germline V gene are KGHSH and LQKENI. Trimming cost V 4 bases and J 10 bases, with 15 bases left between them. The CDR3 has 13 residues.

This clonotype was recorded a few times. The CDR3 DNA follows: TGTGCCAGCAGTCCTACTAGCGTTTCCTACAATGAGCAGTTCTTC. Protein sequence: CASSPTSVSYNEQFF. The chain is built from TRBV2 and TRBJ2-1, with TRBD2 identical over 7 bases. The J segment lost 1 base and the V segment lost 5 bases, leaving 5 bases of the junction unmatched. There are 15 residues in the CDR3. CDR1 is SNHLY and CDR2 is FYNNEI in the germline V gene.

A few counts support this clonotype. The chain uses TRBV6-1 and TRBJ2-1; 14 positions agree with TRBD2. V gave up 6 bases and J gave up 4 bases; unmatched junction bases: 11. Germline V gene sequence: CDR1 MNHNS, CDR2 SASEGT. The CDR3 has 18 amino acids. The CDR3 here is CASSPGTSGSRGYNEQFF. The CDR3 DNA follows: TGTGCCAGCAGCCCCGGGACTAGCGGGAGCAGGGGTTACAATGAGCAGTTCTTC.

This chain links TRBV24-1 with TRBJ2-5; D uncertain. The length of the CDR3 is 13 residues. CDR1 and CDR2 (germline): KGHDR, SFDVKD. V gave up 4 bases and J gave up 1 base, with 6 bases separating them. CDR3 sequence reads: CATSDISQETQYF. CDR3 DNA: TGTGCCACCAGTGACATCAGCCAAGAGACCCAGTACTTC.

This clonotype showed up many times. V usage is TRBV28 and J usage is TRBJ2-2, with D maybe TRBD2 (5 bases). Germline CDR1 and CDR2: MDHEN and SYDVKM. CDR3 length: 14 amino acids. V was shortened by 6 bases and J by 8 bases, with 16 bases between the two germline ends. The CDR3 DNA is TGTGCCAGCAGCGGAGGCGCAGAGGGAGGGGAGCTGTTTTTT. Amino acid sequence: CASSGGAEGGELFF.